The clone carrying this T cell receptor beta chain occurred once. As originally analysed: Reference gene primer amplification gave nucleated cell count estimates. Measured with immunoSEQ multiplex PCR; TCRdb has only the in-frame clones, and not every one. V and J calls and clone size are as listed in that table; D and trimming were resolved from the DNA. Among some 240,000 clones listed, 82% were seen once. The germline gives CDR1 MDHEN, CDR2 SYDVKM. The CDR3 contains 13 residues. V was pared by 6 bases and J by 8 bases, with 16 bases between. The Seattle patients, enrolled during active infection, were followed longitudinally. This sample is drawn from a study of blood T cell repertoires in COVID-19. Overall study: COVID-19 samples, acute and convalescent, were from the United States, Italy and Spain. Nucleic acid was either cDNA or gDNA, and it came from T cells, B-cell-depleted T cells, or PBMCs.

V usage is TRBV28 and J usage is TRBJ1-2; tentatively, D is TRBD1 (6 bases). Sequenced material: peripheral blood. The clonotype originates from a woman aged 70-85 years with COVID-19, enrolled during active disease. CDR3: CASRSMRGGGYTF. In DNA form, the CDR3 reads TGTGCCAGCAGGTCCATGAGGGGGGGCGGCTACACCTTC.